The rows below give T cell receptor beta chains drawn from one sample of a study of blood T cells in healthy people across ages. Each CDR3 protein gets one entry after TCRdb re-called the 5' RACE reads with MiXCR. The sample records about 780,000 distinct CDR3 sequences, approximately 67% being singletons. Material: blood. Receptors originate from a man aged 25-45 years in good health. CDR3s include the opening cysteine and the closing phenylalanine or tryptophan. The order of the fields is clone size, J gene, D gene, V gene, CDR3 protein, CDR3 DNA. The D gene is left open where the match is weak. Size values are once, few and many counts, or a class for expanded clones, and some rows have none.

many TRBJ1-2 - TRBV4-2 CASSQGTGTAYGYTF TGTGCCAGCAGCCAAGGGACCGGGACGGCGTATGGCTACACCTTC
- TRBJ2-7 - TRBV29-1 CSVEVRDRGSYNEQYF TGCAGCGTTGAAGTCAGAGACAGAGGATCCTACAATGAGCAGTACTTC
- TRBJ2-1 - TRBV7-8 CASSLRHTRVGNEQFF TGTGCCAGCAGCTTACGCCACACACGGGTTGGGAATGAGCAGTTCTTC
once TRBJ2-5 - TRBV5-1 CASSLAFETQYF TGCGCCAGCAGCTTGGCCTTCGAGACCCAGTACTTC
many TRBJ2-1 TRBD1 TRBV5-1 CASSLVGQGANEQFF TGCGCCAGCAGCCTGGTGGGACAGGGCGCTAATGAGCAGTTCTTC
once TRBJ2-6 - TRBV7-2 CASSFVRQINSGANVLTF TGTGCCAGCAGCTTCGTAAGACAGATCAACTCTGGGGCCAACGTCCTGACTTTC
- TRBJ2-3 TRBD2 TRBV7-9 CASSFSGVSTDTQYF TGTGCCAGCAGCTTTAGCGGGGTTAGCACAGATACGCAGTATTTT
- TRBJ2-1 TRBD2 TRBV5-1 CASSVVTGRDEQFF TGCGCCAGCAGCGTGGTAACGGGGAGGGATGAGCAGTTCTTC
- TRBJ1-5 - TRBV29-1 CSVGGHSNQPQHF TGCAGCGTTGGGGGCCATAGCAATCAGCCCCAGCATTTT
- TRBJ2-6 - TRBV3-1 CASSISTGTAVSGANVLTF TGTGCCAGCAGCATATCTACCGGGACCGCAGTCTCTGGGGCCAACGTCCTGACTTTC
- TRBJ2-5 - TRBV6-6 CASITAGFETQYF TGTGCCAGCATAACTGCAGGGTTTGAGACCCAGTACTTC
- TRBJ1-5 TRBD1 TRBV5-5 CVSSLFPDRGKNQPQHF TGTGTCAGCAGCTTGTTTCCGGACAGGGGGAAGAATCAGCCCCAGCATTTT
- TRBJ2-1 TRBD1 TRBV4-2 CACSRTGTGYNEQFF TGTGCCTGCAGCCGGACAGGGACGGGCTACAATGAGCAGTTCTTC
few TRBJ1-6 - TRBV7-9 CASSLVTAVATPLHF TGTGCCAGCAGCTTAGTAACCGCGGTTGCGACACCCCTCCACTTT
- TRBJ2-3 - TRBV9 CASSGATTDTQYF TGTGCCAGCAGCGGAGCTACCACAGATACGCAGTATTTT
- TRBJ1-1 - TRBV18 CASSPAPGTGEAFF TGTGCCAGCTCACCAGCCCCCGGGACGGGTGAAGCTTTCTTT
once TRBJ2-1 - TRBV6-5 CASSYGAGPSTPQFF TGTGCCAGCAGTTACGGGGCCGGGCCCTCTACCCCGCAGTTCTTC
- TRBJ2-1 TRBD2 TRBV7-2 CASSRLAGKYNEQFF TGTGCCAGCAGCCGGTTAGCGGGGAAATACAATGAGCAGTTCTTC
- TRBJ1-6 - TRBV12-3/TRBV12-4 CASSSTINSPLHF TGTGCCAGCAGTTCCACGATTAATTCACCCCTCCACTTT
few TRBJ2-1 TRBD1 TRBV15 CATSLGQGLDEQFF TGTGCCACCAGCCTCGGACAGGGGTTGGATGAGCAGTTCTTC
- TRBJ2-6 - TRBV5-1 CASSLGQASGANVLTF TGCGCCAGCAGCTTGGGACAGGCCTCTGGGGCCAACGTCCTGACTTTC
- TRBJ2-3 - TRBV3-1 CASSQVIGGTDTQYF TGTGCCAGCAGCCAGGTTATCGGAGGTACAGATACGCAGTATTTT
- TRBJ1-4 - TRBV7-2 CASSLGLTEKLFF TGTGCCAGCAGCTTAGGACTGACTGAAAAACTGTTTTTT
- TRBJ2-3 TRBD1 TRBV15 CATSRDNGTGVPDTQYF TGTGCCACCAGCAGAGATAACGGGACAGGGGTGCCAGATACGCAGTATTTT
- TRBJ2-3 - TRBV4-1 CASSQDRGGVADTQYF TGCGCCAGCAGCCAAGATCGCGGGGGCGTCGCAGATACGCAGTATTTT
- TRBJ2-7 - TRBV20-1 CSARGPSRCEQYF TGCAGTGCTAGAGGGCCTTCAAGGTGCGAGCAGTACTTC
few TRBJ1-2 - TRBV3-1 CASSLNPGFYGYTF TGTGCCAGCAGCCTCAATCCAGGGTTCTATGGCTACACCTTC
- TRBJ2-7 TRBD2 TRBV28 CASWTSGPEQYF TGTGCCAGCTGGACTAGCGGGCCCGAGCAGTACTTC
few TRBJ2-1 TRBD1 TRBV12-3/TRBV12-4 CASSQGQGRNEQFF TGTGCCAGCAGTCAGGGACAGGGGAGGAATGAGCAGTTCTTC
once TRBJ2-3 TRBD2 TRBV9 CASSPQGAGGSTDTQYF TGTGCCAGCAGCCCGCAGGGTGCGGGGGGAAGCACAGATACGCAGTATTTT
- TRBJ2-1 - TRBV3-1 CASSQSRNLFNEQFF TGTGCCAGCAGTCAATCCAGGAACTTATTCAATGAGCAGTTCTTC
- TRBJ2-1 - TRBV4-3 CASSQDGVEQFF TGCGCCAGCAGCCAAGATGGGGTGGAGCAGTTCTTC
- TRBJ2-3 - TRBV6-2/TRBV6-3 CASSYGRRQATDTQYF TGTGCCAGCAGTTACGGTCGAAGACAGGCCACAGATACGCAGTATTTT
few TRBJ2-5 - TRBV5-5 CASSIRTQETQYF TGTGCCAGCAGCATACGGACTCAAGAGACCCAGTACTTC
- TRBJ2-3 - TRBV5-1 CASSPLVRRRISTDTQYF TGCGCCAGCAGCCCCTTGGTGCGGAGGCGGATTAGCACAGATACGCAGTATTTT
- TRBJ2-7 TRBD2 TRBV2 CASSELAGGSYEQYF TGTGCCAGCAGTGAACTAGCGGGAGGCAGCTACGAGCAGTACTTC
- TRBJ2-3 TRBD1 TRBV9 CASSVTPGTGTHSTDTQYF TGTGCCAGCAGCGTAACCCCCGGGACAGGGACCCATAGCACAGATACGCAGTATTTT
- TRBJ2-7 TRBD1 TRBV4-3 CASSLHPTGSSYEQYF TGCGCCAGCAGCCTCCACCCGACAGGGAGCTCCTACGAGCAGTACTTC
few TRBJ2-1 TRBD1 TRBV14 CASSRQGRSSYNEQFF TGTGCCAGCAGCCGACAGGGTAGGAGCTCCTACAATGAGCAGTTCTTC
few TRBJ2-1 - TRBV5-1 CASSLGQLTYNEQFF TGCGCCAGCAGCCTGGGGCAGTTAACCTACAATGAGCAGTTCTTC
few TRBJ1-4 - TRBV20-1 CSATSSGGEKLFF TGCAGTGCTACCTCTTCTGGGGGTGAAAAACTGTTTTTT
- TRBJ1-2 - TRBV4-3 CASRRGGTDYGYTF TGCGCCAGCAGGCGCGGAGGGACTGACTATGGCTACACCTTC
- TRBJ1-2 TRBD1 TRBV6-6 CASTLGQGFGYTF TGTGCCAGCACCCTAGGACAGGGGTTTGGCTACACCTTC
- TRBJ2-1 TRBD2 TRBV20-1 CSASAPGLAGSGGLNEQFF TGCAGTGCTTCCGCTCCGGGACTAGCGGGGTCCGGCGGGCTAAATGAGCAGTTCTTC
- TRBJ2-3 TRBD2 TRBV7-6 CASSLLVGGGNTDTQYF TGTGCCAGCAGCTTACTCGTCGGCGGGGGGAACACAGATACGCAGTATTTT
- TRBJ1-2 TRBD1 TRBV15 CATGQGANYGYTF TGTGCCACCGGCCAGGGGGCGAACTATGGCTACACCTTC